This T cell receptor beta chain was observed in a study of shared clonotypes between healthy human individuals. CDR1 is SGDLS, CDR2 YYNGEE, per germline. V was cut by 0 bases and J by 5 bases, with 5 bases left in between. This CDR3 comprises 13 residues. Profiling relied on immunoSEQ multiplex PCR, and the TCRdb table lists in-frame clones only, not all of them. Found here are roughly 1,800,000 clones, about 95% of them singletons; the top ten hold 0.95% to 1.5%. With respect to this clone: The same CDR3 can be traced to other DNA sequences in this sample.

Selected positively for CCR7 and CD45RO-negative, naive CD8 cells excluded terminally differentiated effector memory CD45RA+ cells. The chain combines TRBV9 with TRBJ2-2; D unresolved. The clonotype originates from a man aged 18 to 30 in good health. Sequenced material: naive CD8+ T cells sorted from blood. The chain's CDR3 is CASSVGSTGELFF. CDR3 bases: TGTGCCAGCAGCGTAGGGAGTACCGGGGAGCTGTTTTTT.